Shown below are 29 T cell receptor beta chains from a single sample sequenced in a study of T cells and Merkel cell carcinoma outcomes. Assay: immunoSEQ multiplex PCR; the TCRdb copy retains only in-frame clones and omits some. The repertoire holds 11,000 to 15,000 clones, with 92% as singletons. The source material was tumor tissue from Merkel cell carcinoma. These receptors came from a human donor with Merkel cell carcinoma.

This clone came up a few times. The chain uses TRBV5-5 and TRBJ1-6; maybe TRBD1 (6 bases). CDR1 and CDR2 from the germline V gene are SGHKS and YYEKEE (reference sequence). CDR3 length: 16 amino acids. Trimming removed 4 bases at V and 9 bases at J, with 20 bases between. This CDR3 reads CASSLLTGAGSSPLHF. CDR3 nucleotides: TGTGCCAGCAGCCTCCTGACAGGTGCCGGGAGTTCACCCCTCCACTTT.

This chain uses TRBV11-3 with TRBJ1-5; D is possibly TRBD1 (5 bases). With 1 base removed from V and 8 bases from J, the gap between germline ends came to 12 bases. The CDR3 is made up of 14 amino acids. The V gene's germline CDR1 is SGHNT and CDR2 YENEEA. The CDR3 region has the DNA TGTGCCAGCAGCTTAGGACAGCCCAAGGAGCCCCAGCATTTT. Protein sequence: CASSLGQPKEPQHF.

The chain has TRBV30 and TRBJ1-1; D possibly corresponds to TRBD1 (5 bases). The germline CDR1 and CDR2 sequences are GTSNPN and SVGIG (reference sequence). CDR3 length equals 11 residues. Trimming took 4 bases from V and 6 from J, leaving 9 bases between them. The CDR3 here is CAWKLGAEAFF. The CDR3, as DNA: TGTGCCTGGAAATTAGGGGCTGAAGCTTTCTTT. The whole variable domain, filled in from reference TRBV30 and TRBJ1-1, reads SQTIHQWPATLVQPVGSPLSLECTVEGTSNPNLYWYRQAAGRGLQLLFYSVGIGQISSEVPQNLSASRPQDRQFILSSKKLLLSDSGFYLCAWKLGAEAFFGQGTRLTVV.

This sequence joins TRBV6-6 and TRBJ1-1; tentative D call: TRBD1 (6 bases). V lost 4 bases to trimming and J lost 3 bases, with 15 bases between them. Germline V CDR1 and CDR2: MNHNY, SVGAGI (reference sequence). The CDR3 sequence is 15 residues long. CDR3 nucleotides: TGTGCCAGCAGTTCTCAGGGGCTCGGGGACACTGAAGCTTTCTTT. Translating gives CASSSQGLGDTEAFF.

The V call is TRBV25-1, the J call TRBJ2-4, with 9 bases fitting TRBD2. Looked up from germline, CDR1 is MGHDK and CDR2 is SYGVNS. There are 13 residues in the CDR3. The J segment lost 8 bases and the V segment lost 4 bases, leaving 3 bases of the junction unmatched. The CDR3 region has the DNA TGTGCCAGCAGTGCCCTAGCGGGATACATTCAGTACTTC. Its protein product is CASSALAGYIQYF.

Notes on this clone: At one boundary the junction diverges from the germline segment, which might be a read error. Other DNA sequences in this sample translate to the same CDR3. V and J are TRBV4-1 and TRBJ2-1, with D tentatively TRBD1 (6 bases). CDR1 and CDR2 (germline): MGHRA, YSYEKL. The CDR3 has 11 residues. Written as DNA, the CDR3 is TGCGCCAGCAGTCAAGGGACAAAGAGGTTCTTC. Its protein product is CASSQGTKRFF.

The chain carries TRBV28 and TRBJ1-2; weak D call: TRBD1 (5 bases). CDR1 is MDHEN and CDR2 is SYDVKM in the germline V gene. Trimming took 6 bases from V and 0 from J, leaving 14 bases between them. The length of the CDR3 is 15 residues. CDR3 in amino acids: CASSLTGRANYGYTF. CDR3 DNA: TGTGCCAGCAGCCTCACAGGCAGAGCTAACTATGGCTACACCTTC.

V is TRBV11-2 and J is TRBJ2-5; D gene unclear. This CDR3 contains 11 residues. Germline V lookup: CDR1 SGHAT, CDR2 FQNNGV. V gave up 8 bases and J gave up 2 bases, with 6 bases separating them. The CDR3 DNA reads TGTGCCAGCCGGCAGCAAGAGACCCAGTACTTC. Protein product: CASRQQETQYF.

CDR3 sequence reads: CASSQQGTGELFF. The CDR3 bases are TGTGCCAGCAGCCAACAGGGGACCGGGGAGCTGTTTTTT. The J gene is TRBJ2-2, the V gene TRBV11-3; 7 bases agree with TRBD1. Germline trimming cut 5 bases from V and 5 bases from J; bases unmatched to any gene: 2. Germline loops: CDR1 SGHNT, CDR2 YENEEA. This CDR3 comprises 13 residues.

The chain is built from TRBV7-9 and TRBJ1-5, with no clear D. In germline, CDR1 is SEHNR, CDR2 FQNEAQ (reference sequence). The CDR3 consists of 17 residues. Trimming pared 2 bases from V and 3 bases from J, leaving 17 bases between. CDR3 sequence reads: CASSLLRGPRDNQPQHF. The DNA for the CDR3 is TGTGCCAGCAGCTTACTGCGCGGGCCTCGGGACAATCAGCCCCAGCATTTT.

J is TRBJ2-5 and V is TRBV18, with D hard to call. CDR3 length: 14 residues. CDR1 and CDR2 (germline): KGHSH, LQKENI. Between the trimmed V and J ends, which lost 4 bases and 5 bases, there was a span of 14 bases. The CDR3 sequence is CASSLGSARETQYF. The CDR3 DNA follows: TGTGCCAGCTCACTTGGATCGGCCAGGGAGACCCAGTACTTC.

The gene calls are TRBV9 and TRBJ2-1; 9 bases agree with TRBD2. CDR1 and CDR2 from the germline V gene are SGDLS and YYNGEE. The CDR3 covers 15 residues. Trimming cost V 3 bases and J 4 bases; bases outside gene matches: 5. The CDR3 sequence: CASSAASGTYNEQFF. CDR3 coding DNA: TGTGCCAGCAGCGCGGCTAGCGGGACGTACAATGAGCAGTTCTTC.

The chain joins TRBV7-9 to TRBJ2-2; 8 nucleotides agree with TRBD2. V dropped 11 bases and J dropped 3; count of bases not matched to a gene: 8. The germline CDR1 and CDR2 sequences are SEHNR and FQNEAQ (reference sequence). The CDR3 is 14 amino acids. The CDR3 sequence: CAGRGGSYTGELFF. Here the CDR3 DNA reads TGTGCCGGCCGGGGGGGCTCCTACACCGGGGAGCTGTTTTTT.

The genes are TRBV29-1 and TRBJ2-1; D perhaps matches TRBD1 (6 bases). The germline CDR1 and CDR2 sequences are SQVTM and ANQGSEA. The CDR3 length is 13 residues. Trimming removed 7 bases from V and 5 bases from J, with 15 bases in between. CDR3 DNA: TGCAGCGCCAACAGGGTTTCGGACAATGAGCAGTTCTTC. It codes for CSANRVSDNEQFF.

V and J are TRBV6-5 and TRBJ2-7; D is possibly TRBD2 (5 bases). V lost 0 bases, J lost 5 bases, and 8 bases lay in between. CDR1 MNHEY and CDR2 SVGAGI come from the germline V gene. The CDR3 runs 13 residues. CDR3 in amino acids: CASSYSSEHEQYF. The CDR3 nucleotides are TGTGCCAGCAGTTACTCTAGCGAGCACGAGCAGTACTTC.

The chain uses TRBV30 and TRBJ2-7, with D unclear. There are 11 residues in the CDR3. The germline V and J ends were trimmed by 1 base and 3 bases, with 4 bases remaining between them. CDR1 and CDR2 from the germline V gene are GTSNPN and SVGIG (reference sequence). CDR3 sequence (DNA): TGTGCCTGGAGTGATTACTACGAGCAGTACTTC. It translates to CAWSDYYEQYF.

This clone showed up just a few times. The CDR3 here is CASTLNREAFF. CDR3 nucleotides: TGTGCCAGCACTTTGAACAGGGAAGCTTTCTTT. The V gene is TRBV2, the J gene TRBJ1-1; a weak D match, TRBD1 (5 bases). The germline V gene encodes CDR1 SNHLY and CDR2 FYNNEI. The length of the CDR3 is 11 residues. The ends were cut back, 7 bases at V and 8 bases at J, with 11 bases in the middle.

The CDR3 nucleotides read TGTGCCAGCAGCTTAGATCTGTTGGTAGGGCCACGCTACGAGCAGTACTTC. Its protein product is CASSLDLLVGPRYEQYF. The chain has TRBV11-2 and TRBJ2-7; no clear D gene. The ends were cut back, 0 bases at V and 3 bases at J, with 18 bases in the middle. The V gene's germline CDR1 is SGHAT and CDR2 FQNNGV. The CDR3 is made up of 17 amino acids.

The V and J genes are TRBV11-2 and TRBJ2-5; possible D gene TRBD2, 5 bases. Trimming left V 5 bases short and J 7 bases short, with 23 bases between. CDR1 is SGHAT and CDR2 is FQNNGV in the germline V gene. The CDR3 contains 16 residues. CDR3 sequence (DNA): TGTGCCAGCAGCCTAGGGCCAGCGGTCAACCTGGGGACCCAGTACTTC. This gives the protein CASSLGPAVNLGTQYF.

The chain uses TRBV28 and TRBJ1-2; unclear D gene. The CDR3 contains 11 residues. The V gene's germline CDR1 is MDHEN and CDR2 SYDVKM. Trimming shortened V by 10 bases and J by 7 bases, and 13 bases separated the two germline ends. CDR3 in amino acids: CATRWSGGYTF. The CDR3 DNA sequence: TGTGCCACCCGGTGGTCAGGTGGCTACACCTTC.

This chain's CDR3 is CASSLGGSSYEQYF. The CDR3 DNA sequence: TGTGCCAGCAGCTTGGGCGGGAGCTCGTACGAGCAGTACTTC. The chain links TRBV5-4 to TRBJ2-7, with 7 bases lining up with TRBD2. The J segment lost 4 bases and the V segment lost 0 bases, leaving 4 bases of the junction unmatched. The CDR3 extends over 14 amino acids. CDR1 SGHNT and CDR2 YYREEE come from the germline V gene (reference sequence).

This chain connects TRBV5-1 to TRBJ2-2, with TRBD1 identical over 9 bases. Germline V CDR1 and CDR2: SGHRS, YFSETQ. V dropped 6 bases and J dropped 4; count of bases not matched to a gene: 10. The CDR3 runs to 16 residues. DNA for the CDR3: TGCGCCAGCAAGTCATCAGGACAGGGGAGCACCGGGGAGCTGTTTTTT. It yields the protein CASKSSGQGSTGELFF.

CDR3 nucleotide sequence: TGTGCCAGCAGTGATTCCTGGGGCGATGAGCAGTTCTTC. Amino acids: CASSDSWGDEQFF. V and J are TRBV6-1 and TRBJ2-1, with D possibly TRBD1 on 5 matching bases. From germline, CDR1 is MNHNS and CDR2 SASEGT. The CDR3 runs to 13 residues. V shed 3 bases and J shed 8 bases, with 11 bases lying between them.

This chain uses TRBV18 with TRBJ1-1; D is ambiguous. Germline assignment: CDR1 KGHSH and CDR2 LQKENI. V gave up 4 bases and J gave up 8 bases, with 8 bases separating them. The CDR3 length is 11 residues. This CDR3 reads CASSRQDEAFF. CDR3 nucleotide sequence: TGTGCCAGCTCACGCCAGGACGAAGCTTTCTTT. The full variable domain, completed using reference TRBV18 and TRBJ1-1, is NAGVMQNPRHLVRRRGQEARLRCSPMKGHSHVYWYRQLPEEGLKFMVYLQKENIIDESGMPKERFSAEFPKEGPSILRIQQVVRGDSAAYFCASSRQDEAFFGQGTRLTVV.

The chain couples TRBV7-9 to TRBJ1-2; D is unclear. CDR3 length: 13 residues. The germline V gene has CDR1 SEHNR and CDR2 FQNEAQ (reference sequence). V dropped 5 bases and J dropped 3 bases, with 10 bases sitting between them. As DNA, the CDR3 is TGTGCCAGCAGCCCCCCTGACGACTATGGCTACACCTTC. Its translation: CASSPPDDYGYTF.

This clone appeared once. CDR3 bases: TGTGCCAGCCGACAGGGGCCCGACACAGATACGCAGTATTTT. Translating it yields CASRQGPDTDTQYF. The chain joins TRBV5-6 to TRBJ2-3, with 8 bases aligning to TRBD1. V trimming: 7 bases; J trimming: 2 bases; junction bases outside the gene matches: 6. Germline loops: CDR1 SGHDT, CDR2 YYEEEE. The CDR3 is 14 amino acids.

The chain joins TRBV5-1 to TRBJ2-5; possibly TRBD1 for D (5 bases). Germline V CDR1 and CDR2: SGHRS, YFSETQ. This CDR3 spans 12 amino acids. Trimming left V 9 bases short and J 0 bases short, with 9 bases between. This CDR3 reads CATKDNQETQYF. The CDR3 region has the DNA TGCGCCACCAAGGACAACCAAGAGACCCAGTACTTC. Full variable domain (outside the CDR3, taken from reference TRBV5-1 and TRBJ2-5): KAGVTQTPRYLIKTRGQQVTLSCSPISGHRSVSWYQQTPGQGLQFLFEYFSETQRNKGNFPGRFSGRQFSNSRSEMNVSTLELGDSALYLCATKDNQETQYFGPGTRLLVL.

CDR3 nucleotide sequence: TGCGCCAGCAGCCAAGATCTCCCCGGGAGTCAGCCCCAGCATTTT. It translates to CASSQDLPGSQPQHF. The V call is TRBV4-3, the J call TRBJ1-5, with unresolved D. Germline CDR1 and CDR2: LGHNA and YSLEER. This CDR3 contains 15 residues. Trimming took 0 bases from V and 6 from J, leaving 12 bases between them.

The DNA of the CDR3 is TGCGCCAGCAGCTTGGATTGGAACACTGAAGCTTTCTTT. Its protein product is CASSLDWNTEAFF. The rearrangement links TRBV5-1 to TRBJ1-1; D gene ambiguous. Germline loops: CDR1 SGHRS, CDR2 YFSETQ. The CDR3 consists of 13 residues. Trimming removed 0 bases at V and 1 base at J, with 4 bases between.